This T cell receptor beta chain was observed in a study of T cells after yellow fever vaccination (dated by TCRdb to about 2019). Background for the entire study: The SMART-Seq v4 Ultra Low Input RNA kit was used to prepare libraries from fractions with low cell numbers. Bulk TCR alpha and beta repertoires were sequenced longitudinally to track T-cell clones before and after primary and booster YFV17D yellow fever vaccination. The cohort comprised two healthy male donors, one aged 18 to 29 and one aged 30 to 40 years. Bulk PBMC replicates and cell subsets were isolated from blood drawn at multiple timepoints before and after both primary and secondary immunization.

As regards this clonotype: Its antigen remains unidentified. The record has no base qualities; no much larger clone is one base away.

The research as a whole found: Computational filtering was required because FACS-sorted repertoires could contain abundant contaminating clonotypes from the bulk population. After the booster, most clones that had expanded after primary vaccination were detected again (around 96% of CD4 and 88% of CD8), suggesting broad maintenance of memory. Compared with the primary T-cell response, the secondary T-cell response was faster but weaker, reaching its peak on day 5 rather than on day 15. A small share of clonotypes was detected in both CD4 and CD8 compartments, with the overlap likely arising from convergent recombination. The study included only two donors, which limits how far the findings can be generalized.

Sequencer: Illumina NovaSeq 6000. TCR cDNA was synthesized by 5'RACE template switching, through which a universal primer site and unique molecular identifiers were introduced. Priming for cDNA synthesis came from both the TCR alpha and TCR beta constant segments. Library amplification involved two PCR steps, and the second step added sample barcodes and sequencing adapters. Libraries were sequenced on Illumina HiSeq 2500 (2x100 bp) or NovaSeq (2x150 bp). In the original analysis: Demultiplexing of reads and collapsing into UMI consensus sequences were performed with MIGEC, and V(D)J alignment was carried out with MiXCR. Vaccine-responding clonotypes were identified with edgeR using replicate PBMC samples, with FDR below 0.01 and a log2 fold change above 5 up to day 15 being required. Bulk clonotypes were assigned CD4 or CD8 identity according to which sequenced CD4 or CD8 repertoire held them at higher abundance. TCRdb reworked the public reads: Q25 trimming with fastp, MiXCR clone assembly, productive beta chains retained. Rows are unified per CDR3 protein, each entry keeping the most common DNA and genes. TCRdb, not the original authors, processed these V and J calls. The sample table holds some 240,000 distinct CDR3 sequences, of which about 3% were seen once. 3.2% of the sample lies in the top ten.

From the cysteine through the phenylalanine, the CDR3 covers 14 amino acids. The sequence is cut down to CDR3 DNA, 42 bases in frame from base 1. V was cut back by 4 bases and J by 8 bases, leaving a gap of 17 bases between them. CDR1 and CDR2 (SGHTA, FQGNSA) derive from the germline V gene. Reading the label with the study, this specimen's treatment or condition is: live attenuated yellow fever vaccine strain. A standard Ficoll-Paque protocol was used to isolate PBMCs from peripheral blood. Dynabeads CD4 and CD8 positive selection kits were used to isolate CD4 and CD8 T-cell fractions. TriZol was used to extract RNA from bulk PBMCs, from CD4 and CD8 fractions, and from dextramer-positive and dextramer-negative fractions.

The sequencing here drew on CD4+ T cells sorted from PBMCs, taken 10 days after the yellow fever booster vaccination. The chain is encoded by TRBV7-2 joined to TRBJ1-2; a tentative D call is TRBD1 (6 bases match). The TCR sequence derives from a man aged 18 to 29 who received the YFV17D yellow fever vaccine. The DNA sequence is TGTGCCAGCAGCTCAGATCGCCAGGGGCAGGGCTACACCTTC. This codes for CASSSDRQGQGYTF.